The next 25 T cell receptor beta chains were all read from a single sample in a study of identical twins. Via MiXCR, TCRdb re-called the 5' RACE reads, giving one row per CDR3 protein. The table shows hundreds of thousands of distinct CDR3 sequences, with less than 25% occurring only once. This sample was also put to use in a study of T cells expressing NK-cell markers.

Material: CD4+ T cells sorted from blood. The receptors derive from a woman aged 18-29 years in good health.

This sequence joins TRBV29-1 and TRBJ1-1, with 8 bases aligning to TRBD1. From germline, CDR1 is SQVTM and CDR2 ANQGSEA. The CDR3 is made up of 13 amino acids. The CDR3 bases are TGCAGAACCCGGACAGGGAAGGTCACTGAAGCTTTCTTT. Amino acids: CRTRTGKVTEAFF.

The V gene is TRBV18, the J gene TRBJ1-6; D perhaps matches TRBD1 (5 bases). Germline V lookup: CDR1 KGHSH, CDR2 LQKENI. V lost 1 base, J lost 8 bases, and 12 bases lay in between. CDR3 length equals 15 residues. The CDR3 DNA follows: TGTGCCAGCTCACCACGCGGCGGAGGGGATTCACCCCTCCACTTT. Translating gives CASSPRGGGDSPLHF. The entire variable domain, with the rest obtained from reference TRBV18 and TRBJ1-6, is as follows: NAGVMQNPRHLVRRRGQEARLRCSPMKGHSHVYWYRQLPEEGLKFMVYLQKENIIDESGMPKERFSAEFPKEGPSILRIQQVVRGDSAAYFCASSPRGGGDSPLHFGNGTRLTVT.

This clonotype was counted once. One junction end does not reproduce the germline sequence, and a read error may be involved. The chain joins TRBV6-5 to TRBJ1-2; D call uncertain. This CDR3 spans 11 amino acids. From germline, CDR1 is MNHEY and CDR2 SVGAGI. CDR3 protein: CASRGIYDYTF. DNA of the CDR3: TGTGCCAGCCGGGGAATCTATGACTACACCTTC.

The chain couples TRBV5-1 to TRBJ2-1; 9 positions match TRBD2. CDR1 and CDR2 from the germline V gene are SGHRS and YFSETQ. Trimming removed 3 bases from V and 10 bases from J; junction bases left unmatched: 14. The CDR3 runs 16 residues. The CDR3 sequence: CASSWGGAGGQEEQFF. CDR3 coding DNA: TGCGCCAGCAGCTGGGGCGGGGCGGGGGGGCAGGAGGAGCAGTTCTTC.

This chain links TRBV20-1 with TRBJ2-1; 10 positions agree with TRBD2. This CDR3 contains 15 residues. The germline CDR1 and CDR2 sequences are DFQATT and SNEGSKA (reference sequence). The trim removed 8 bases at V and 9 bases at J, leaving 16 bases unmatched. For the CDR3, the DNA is TGCAGTCCGATAGCGGGGGGCGGAATGGGAGGTGAGCAGTTCTTC. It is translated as CSPIAGGGMGGEQFF.

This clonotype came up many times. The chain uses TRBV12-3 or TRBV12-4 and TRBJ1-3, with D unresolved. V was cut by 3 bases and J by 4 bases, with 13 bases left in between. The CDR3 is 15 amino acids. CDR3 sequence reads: CASSFELVRGNTIYF. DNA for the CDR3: TGTGCCAGCAGTTTTGAGTTGGTGAGAGGAAACACCATATATTTT.

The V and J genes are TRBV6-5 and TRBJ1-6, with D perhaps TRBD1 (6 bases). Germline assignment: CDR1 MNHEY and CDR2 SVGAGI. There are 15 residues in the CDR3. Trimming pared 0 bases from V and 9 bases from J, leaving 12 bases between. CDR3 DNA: TGTGCCAGCAGTTACTCTTTACAGGGAGGTTCACCCCTCCACTTT. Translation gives CASSYSLQGGSPLHF.

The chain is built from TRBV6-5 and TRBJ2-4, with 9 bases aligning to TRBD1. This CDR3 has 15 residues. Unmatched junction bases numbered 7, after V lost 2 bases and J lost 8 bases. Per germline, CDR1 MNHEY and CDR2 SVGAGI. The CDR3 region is CASSYRTGEKDIQYF. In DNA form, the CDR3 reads TGTGCCAGCAGTTACCGGACAGGGGAAAAGGACATTCAGTACTTC.

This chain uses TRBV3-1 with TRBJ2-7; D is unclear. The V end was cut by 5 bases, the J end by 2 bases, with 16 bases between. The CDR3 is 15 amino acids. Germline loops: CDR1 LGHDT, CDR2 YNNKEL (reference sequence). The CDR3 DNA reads TGTGCCAGCAGCAGCCCCCTCGGACGGCCCTACGAGCAGTACTTC. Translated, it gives CASSSPLGRPYEQYF.

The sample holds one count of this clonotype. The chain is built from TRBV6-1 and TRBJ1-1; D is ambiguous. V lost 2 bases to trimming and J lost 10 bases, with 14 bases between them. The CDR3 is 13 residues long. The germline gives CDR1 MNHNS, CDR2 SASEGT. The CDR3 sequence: CASSELSGWRAFF. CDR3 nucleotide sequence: TGTGCCAGCAGTGAATTGTCGGGTTGGCGAGCTTTCTTT.

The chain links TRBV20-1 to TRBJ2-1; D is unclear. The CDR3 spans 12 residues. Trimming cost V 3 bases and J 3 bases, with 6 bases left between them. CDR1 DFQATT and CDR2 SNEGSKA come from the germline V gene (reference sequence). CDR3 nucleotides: TGCAGTGCTAGCTGGGACTACAATGAGCAGTTCTTC. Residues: CSASWDYNEQFF.

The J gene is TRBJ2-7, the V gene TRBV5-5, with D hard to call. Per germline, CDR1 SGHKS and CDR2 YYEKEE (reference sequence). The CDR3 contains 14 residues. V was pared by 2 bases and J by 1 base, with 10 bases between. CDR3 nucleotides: TGTGCCAGCAGCTTCGGCTGGAATTCCTACGAGCAGTACTTC. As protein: CASSFGWNSYEQYF.

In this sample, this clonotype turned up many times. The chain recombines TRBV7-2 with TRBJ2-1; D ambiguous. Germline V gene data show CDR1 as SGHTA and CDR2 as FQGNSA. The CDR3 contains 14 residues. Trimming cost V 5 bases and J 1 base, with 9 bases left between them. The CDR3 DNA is TGTGCCAGCAGCCTGTCCGGATCCTACAATGAGCAGTTCTTC. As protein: CASSLSGSYNEQFF.

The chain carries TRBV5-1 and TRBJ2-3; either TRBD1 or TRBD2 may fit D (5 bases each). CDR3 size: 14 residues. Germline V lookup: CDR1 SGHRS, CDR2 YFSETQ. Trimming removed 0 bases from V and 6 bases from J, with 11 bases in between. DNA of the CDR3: TGCGCCAGCAGCTTGGACGTGGGGGAGGATACGCAGTATTTT. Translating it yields CASSLDVGEDTQYF.

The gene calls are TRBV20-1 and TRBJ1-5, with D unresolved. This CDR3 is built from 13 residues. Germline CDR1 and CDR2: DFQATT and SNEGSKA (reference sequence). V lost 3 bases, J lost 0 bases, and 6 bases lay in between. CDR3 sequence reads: CSASRGSNQPQHF. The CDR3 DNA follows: TGCAGTGCTAGTAGAGGTAGCAATCAGCCCCAGCATTTT.

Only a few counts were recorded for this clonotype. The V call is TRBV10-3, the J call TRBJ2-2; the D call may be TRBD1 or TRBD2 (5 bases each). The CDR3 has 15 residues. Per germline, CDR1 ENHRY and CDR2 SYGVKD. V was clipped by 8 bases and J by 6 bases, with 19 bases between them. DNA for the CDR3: TGTGCCATCGGGGACCCAGTCCTATCTCCCGGGGAGCTGTTTTTT. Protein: CAIGDPVLSPGELFF.

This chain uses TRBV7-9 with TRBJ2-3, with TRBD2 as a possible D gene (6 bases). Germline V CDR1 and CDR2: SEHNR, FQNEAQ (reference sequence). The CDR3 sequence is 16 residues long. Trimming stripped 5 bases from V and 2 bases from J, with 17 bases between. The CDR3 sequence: CASSPPVGLITDTQYF. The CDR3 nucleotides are TGTGCCAGCAGCCCCCCGGTGGGACTTATCACAGATACGCAGTATTTT.

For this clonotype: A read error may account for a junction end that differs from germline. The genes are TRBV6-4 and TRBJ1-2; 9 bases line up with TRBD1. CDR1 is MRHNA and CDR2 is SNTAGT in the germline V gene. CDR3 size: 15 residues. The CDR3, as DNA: TGTGCCAGCAGAGACTCCGGGACAGGGAACTATGGCTACACCTTC. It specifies CASRDSGTGNYGYTF.

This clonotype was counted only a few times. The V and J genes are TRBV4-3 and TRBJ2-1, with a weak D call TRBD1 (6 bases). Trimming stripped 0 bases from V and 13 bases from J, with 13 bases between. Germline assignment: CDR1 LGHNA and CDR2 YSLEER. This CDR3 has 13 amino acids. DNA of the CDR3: TGCGCCAGCAGCCAAGATAAGTGGGACAAACAGTTCTTC. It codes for CASSQDKWDKQFF.

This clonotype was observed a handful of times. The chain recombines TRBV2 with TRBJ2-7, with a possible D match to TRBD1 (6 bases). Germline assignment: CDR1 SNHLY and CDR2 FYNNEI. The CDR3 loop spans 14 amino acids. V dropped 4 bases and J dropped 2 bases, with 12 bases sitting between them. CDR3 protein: CASSARTDTYEQYF. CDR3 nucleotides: TGTGCCAGCAGTGCCAGGACAGATACCTACGAGCAGTACTTC.

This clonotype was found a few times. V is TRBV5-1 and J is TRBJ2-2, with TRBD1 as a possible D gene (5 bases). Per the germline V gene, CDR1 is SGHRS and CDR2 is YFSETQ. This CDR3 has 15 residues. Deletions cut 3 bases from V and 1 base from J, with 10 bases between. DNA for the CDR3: TGCGCCAGCAGCTACCTGCAGGGGAACACCGGGGAGCTGTTTTTT. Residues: CASSYLQGNTGELFF.

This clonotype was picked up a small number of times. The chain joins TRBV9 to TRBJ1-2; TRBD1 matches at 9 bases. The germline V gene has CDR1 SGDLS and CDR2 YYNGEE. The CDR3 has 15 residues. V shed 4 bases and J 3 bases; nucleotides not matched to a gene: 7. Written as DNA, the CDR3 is TGTGCCAGCAGCACCGGCGGACAGGGGTACTATGGCTACACCTTC. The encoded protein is CASSTGGQGYYGYTF.

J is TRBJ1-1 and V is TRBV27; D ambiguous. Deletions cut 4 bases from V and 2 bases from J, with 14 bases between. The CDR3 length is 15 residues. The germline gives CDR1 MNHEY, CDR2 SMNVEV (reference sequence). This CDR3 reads CASSYRPGRNTEAFF. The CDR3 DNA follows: TGTGCCAGCAGTTATAGACCGGGAAGAAACACTGAAGCTTTCTTT.

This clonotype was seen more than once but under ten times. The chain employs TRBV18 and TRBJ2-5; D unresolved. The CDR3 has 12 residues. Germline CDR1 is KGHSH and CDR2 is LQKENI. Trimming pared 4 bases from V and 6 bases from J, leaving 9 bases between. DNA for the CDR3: TGTGCCAGCTCACTGGCCCAGAAGACCCAGTACTTC. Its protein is CASSLAQKTQYF.

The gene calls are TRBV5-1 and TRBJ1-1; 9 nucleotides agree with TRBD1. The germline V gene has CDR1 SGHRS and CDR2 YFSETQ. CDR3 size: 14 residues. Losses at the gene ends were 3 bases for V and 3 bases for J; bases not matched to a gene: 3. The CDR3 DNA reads TGCGCCAGCAGCTCACGGACAGGGGACACTGAAGCTTTCTTT. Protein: CASSSRTGDTEAFF.